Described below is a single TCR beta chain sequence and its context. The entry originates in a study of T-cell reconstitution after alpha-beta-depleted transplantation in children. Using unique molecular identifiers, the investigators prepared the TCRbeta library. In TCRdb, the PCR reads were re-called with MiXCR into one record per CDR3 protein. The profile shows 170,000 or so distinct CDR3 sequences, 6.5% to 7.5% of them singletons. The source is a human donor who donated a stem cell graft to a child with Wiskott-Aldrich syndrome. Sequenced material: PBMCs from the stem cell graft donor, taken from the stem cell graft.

The CDR3 loop is CASSLVEGLGANVLTF. CDR3 DNA sequence: TGCGCCAGCAGCTTGGTGGAGGGCCTTGGGGCCAACGTCCTGACTTTC. V is TRBV5-1 and J is TRBJ2-6; possible D gene TRBD2, 6 bases. The CDR3 extends over 16 amino acids. V gave up 0 bases and J gave up 3 bases, with 10 bases separating them. CDR1 is SGHRS, CDR2 YFSETQ, per germline.